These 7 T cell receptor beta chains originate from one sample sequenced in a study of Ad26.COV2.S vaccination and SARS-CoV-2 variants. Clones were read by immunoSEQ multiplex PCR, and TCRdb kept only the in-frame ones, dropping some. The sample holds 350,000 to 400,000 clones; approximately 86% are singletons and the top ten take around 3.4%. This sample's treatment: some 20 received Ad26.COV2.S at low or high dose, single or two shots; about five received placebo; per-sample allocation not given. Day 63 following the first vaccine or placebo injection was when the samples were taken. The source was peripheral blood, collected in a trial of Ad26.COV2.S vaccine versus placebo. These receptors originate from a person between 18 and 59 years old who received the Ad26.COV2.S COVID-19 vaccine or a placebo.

This CDR3 reads CSVERPGANVLTF. For the CDR3, the DNA is TGCAGCGTTGAGAGGCCTGGGGCCAACGTCCTGACTTTC. This sequence joins TRBV29-1 and TRBJ2-6; the D is unclear. The CDR3 is 13 amino acids. Deletions cut 3 bases from V and 2 bases from J, with 5 bases between. CDR1 is SQVTM and CDR2 is ANQGSEA in the germline V gene.

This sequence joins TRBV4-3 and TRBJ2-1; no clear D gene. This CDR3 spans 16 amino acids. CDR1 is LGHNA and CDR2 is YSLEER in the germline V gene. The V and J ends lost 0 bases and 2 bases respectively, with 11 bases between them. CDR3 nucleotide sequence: TGCGCCAGCAGCCAAGACGCGGCGGTCACCTACAATGAGCAGTTCTTC. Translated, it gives CASSQDAAVTYNEQFF.

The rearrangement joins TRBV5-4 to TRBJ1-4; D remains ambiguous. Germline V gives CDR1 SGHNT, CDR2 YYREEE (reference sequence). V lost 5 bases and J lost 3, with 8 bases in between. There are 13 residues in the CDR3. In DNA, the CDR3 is TGTGCCAGCAGTTTTCAGGCTAATGAAAAACTGTTTTTT. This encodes CASSFQANEKLFF.

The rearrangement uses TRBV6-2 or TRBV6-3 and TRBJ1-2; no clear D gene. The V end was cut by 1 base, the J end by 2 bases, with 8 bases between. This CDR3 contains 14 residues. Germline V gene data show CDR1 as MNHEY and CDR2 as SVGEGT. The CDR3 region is CASSYLAENYGYTF. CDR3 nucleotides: TGTGCCAGCAGTTACTTGGCAGAGAACTATGGCTACACCTTC.

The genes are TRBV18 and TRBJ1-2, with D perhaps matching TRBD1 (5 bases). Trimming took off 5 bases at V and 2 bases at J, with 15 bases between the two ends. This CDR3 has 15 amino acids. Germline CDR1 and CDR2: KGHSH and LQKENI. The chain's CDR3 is CASSVPGIVNYGYTF. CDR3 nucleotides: TGTGCCAGCTCAGTCCCAGGGATAGTAAACTATGGCTACACCTTC.

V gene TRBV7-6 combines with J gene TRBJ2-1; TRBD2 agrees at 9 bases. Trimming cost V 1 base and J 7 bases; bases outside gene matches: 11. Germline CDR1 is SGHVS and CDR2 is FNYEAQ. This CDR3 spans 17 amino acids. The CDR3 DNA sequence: TGTGCCAGCAGCTTAGGGCTAGCGGGGTGGGACGGGAATGAGCAGTTCTTC. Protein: CASSLGLAGWDGNEQFF.

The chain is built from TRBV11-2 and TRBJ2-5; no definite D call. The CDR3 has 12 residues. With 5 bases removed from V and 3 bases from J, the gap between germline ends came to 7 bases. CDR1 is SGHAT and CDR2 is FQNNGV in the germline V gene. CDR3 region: CASSQHKETQYF. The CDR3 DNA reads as TGTGCCAGCAGCCAACACAAAGAGACCCAGTACTTC.